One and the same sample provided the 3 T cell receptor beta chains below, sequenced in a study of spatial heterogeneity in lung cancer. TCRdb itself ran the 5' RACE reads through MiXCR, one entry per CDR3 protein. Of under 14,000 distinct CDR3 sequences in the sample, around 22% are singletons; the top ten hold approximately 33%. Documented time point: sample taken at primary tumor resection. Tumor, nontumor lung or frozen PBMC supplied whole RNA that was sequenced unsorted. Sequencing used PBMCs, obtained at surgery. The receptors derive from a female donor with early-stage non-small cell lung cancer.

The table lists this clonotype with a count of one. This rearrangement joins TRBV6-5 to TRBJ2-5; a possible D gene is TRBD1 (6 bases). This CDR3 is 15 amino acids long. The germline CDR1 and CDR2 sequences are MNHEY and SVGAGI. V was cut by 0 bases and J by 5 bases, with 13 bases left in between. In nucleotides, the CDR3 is TGTGCCAGCAGTTACTCTACAGGGTTAGGGGAGACCCAGTACTTC. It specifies CASSYSTGLGETQYF.

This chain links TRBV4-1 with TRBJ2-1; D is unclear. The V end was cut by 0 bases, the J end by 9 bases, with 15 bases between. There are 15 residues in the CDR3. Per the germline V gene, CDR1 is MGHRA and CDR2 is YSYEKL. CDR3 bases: TGCGCCAGCAGCCAAGATAAAAACCTCGGCGGTGAGCAGTTCTTC. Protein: CASSQDKNLGGEQFF.

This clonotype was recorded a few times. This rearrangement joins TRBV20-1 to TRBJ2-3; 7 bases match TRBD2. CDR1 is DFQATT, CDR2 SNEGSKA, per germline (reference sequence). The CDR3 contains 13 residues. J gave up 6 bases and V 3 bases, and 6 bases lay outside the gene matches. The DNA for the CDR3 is TGCAGTGCTAGCTTCGGGACTAAGGATACGCAGTATTTT. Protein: CSASFGTKDTQYF.